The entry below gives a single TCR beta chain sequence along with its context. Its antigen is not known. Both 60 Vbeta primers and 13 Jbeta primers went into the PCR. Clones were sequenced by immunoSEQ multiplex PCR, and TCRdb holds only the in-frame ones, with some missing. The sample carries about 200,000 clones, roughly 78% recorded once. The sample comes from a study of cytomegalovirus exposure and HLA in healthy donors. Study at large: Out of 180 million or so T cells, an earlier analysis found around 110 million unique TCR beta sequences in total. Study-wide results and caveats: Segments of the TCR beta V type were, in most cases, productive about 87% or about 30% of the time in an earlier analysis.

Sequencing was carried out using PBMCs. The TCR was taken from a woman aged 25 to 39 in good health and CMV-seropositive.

Written as DNA, the CDR3 is TGTGCCAGCAGCTTATCTGGAGGGGCAGGGGGCCCGAACACTGAAGCTTTCTTT. Its protein product is CASSLSGGAGGPNTEAFF. The J gene is TRBJ1-1, the V gene TRBV7-2; 8 bases agree with TRBD1. V was clipped by 2 bases and J by 1 base; unmatched bases: 12. This CDR3 is built from 18 residues. Per germline, CDR1 SGHTA and CDR2 FQGNSA.